One and the same sample provided the 27 T cell receptor beta chains below, sequenced in a study of response to subunit inactivated influenza vaccine (dated by TCRdb to 2016 to 2019). Libraries were built with RT-PCR. This sample was sequenced with an Illumina HiSeq 2500. TCRdb ran its own pipeline on the public reads, namely fastp trimming at Q25 and MiXCR clone calling, and kept in-frame beta chains. Merged by CDR3 protein, the rows form single entries marked with the most common genes and DNA. Counted in this sample were approximately 500,000 distinct CDR3 sequences; 20% to 25% of them appeared once. The top ten constitute roughly 2.8% of the sample. The same data also contributed to another study, on T cells expressing NK-cell markers. Taken from the second paper: 5'RACE template switching, by which a universal primer site and unique molecular identifiers were added, was used to make TCR beta cDNA libraries.

The sample here was CD4+ T cells sorted from PBMCs, taken roughly 13 days after vaccination. Receptors were obtained from a man aged 45-65 years who received an inactivated influenza vaccine. Donor details come from another sample of the same person, matched by shared clones.

The CDR3 region is CASSLKGLYGYTF. The CDR3 DNA follows: TGTGCCAGCAGCTTAAAAGGGCTCTATGGCTACACCTTC. The chain recombines TRBV21-1 with TRBJ1-2. TRBV21-1 is an annotated pseudogene. This CDR3 spans 13 amino acids.

This chain connects TRBV5-6 to TRBJ2-3; D is undetermined. The CDR3 consists of 14 residues. V lost 2 bases, J lost 2 bases, and 9 bases lay in between. Looked up from germline, CDR1 is SGHDT and CDR2 is YYEEEE. The CDR3 bases are TGTGCCAGCAGCTTTTACAGAGACACAGATACGCAGTATTTT. Protein: CASSFYRDTDTQYF.

V and J are TRBV12-3 or TRBV12-4 and TRBJ2-7, with D unclear. CDR3 length equals 15 residues. Trimming took off 0 bases at V and 0 bases at J, with 9 bases between the two ends. The CDR3 spells CASSLAGRSSYEQYF. The CDR3 region has the DNA TGTGCCAGCAGTTTAGCCGGCAGGAGCTCCTACGAGCAGTACTTC.

This chain connects TRBV15 to TRBJ2-5; possibly TRBD1 for D (5 bases). The CDR3 loop spans 17 amino acids. The V and J ends lost 5 bases and 0 bases respectively, with 19 bases between them. From germline, CDR1 is LNHNV and CDR2 YYDKDF (reference sequence). CDR3 sequence reads: CATSPPTGWGNQETQYF. For the CDR3, the DNA is TGTGCCACCAGCCCCCCTACGGGCTGGGGCAACCAAGAGACCCAGTACTTC.

This clonotype was recorded a few times. The chain employs TRBV10-3 and TRBJ2-7, with 12 nucleotides matching TRBD2. V was pared by 6 bases and J by 2 bases, with 5 bases of the junction left unmatched. CDR3 size: 15 residues. Germline CDR1 and CDR2: ENHRY and SYGVKD. CDR3 in amino acids: CAISPSSGGAYEQYF. As DNA, the CDR3 is TGTGCCATCAGCCCCTCTAGCGGGGGGGCCTACGAGCAGTACTTC.

The gene calls are TRBV5-1 and TRBJ2-3; D call uncertain. The CDR3 runs to 13 residues. Trimming took off 6 bases at V and 1 base at J, with 9 bases between the two ends. The germline CDR1 and CDR2 sequences are SGHRS and YFSETQ. CDR3 sequence (DNA): TGCGCCAGCAAGGCAGGAGGCACAGATACGCAGTATTTT. Its protein product is CASKAGGTDTQYF.

This clonotype appeared a few times. The chain recombines TRBV6-6 with TRBJ1-5; D is undetermined. Germline CDR1 is MNHNY and CDR2 is SVGAGI (reference sequence). The CDR3 runs to 13 residues. Trimming removed 0 bases from V and 7 bases from J, with 7 bases in between. CDR3 sequence reads: CASSYSAGQPQHF. In nucleotides, the CDR3 is TGTGCCAGCAGTTACTCGGCTGGGCAGCCCCAGCATTTT.

The genes are TRBV29-1 and TRBJ2-4, with a possible D match to TRBD1 (6 bases). Trimming shortened V by 4 bases and J by 0 bases, and 13 bases separated the two germline ends. The CDR3 runs to 15 residues. From germline, CDR1 is SQVTM and CDR2 ANQGSEA. Here the CDR3 reads CSVGGQGLAKNIQYF. The CDR3 DNA reads TGCAGCGTTGGGGGCCAGGGGCTAGCCAAAAACATTCAGTACTTC.

In this sample, this clonotype turned up a few times. J is TRBJ2-1 and V is TRBV12-3 or TRBV12-4; D unresolved. The CDR3 is made up of 15 amino acids. Trimming left V 4 bases short and J 7 bases short, with 17 bases between. CDR3 bases: TGTGCCAGCAGTTGGGCTAGTCGTGGTGAGAATGAGCAGTTCTTC. Protein sequence: CASSWASRGENEQFF.

The sample holds a few counts of this clonotype. This sequence joins TRBV6-1 and TRBJ1-6, with no clear D. Germline V gene data show CDR1 as MNHNS and CDR2 as SASEGT. The germline V and J ends were trimmed by 7 bases and 5 bases, with 12 bases remaining between them. This CDR3 comprises 14 residues. CDR3: CASTQPGNNSPLHF. The CDR3 DNA is TGTGCCAGCACTCAGCCGGGGAATAATTCACCCCTCCACTTT.

This clonotype was recorded a few times. The chain links TRBV4-3 to TRBJ1-2, with 7 bases that match TRBD1. Looked up from germline, CDR1 is LGHNA and CDR2 is YSLEER. CDR3 length: 14 amino acids. V shed 2 bases and J 4 bases; nucleotides not matched to a gene: 4. CDR3 in DNA: TGCGCCAGCAGCCAAATGGGACAGAGCTATGGCTACACCTTC. It yields the protein CASSQMGQSYGYTF.

CDR3 region: CATSDFGQRTEAFTF. In DNA form, the CDR3 reads TGTGCCACCAGTGATTTTGGGCAGCGAACCGAAGCCTTCACCTTC. The chain employs TRBV24-1 and TRBJ1-2; D is undetermined. Per germline, CDR1 KGHDR and CDR2 SFDVKD. V dropped 1 base and J dropped 13 bases, with 21 bases sitting between them. The CDR3 length is 15 residues.

The rearrangement links TRBV4-2 to TRBJ1-4; D is unresolved. This CDR3 is 15 amino acids long. The V gene lost 0 bases and the J gene lost 8 bases, with 13 bases spanning the gap. Looked up from germline, CDR1 is LGHNA and CDR2 is YNFKEQ. CDR3: CASSQDDTRYEKLFF. The CDR3, as DNA: TGTGCCAGCAGCCAAGACGATACCCGCTACGAAAAACTGTTTTTT.

The chain links TRBV7-2 to TRBJ2-5; a weak D match, TRBD1 (6 bases). Germline V gives CDR1 SGHTA, CDR2 FQGNSA. The V gene lost 3 bases and the J gene lost 9 bases, with 8 bases spanning the gap. The CDR3 spans 11 residues. The CDR3 here is CASSFKGAQYF. The CDR3 nucleotides are TGTGCCAGCAGCTTCAAGGGGGCCCAGTACTTC.

The J gene is TRBJ1-2, the V gene TRBV18, with D possibly being TRBD1 (6 bases). This CDR3 comprises 16 residues. The germline V gene encodes CDR1 KGHSH and CDR2 LQKENI. The V gene lost 0 bases and the J gene lost 5 bases, with 16 bases spanning the gap. CDR3 region: CASSPPGSGGGYGYTF. The CDR3 nucleotides are TGTGCCAGCTCACCACCGGGTTCCGGGGGCGGTTATGGCTACACCTTC.

There are many counts of this clonotype. The gene calls are TRBV5-1 and TRBJ1-1; TRBD1 might be the D (6 bases). V lost 0 bases to trimming and J lost 2 bases, with 11 bases between them. There are 15 residues in the CDR3. Germline values: CDR1 SGHRS, CDR2 YFSETQ. CDR3 in amino acids: CASSLVGGLNTEAFF. The CDR3 bases are TGCGCCAGCAGCTTGGTCGGGGGGCTTAACACTGAAGCTTTCTTT.

This chain links TRBV20-1 with TRBJ2-3; D is undetermined. V gave up 7 bases and J gave up 4 bases, with 12 bases separating them. The CDR3 is 12 amino acids. Germline V gene lookup returns CDR1 DFQATT and CDR2 SNEGSKA (reference sequence). CDR3 in DNA: TGCAGTGTACTACTCCAGGCAGATACGCAGTATTTT. Translation: CSVLLQADTQYF.

This clonotype has a handful of counts. The chain has TRBV20-1 and TRBJ1-1; TRBD1 matches at 8 bases. V trimming: 3 bases; J trimming: 4 bases; junction bases outside the gene matches: 7. Germline CDR1 reads DFQATT; CDR2 reads SNEGSKA (reference sequence). The length of the CDR3 is 14 residues. CDR3 in amino acids: CSASKVDRATEAFF. The CDR3, as DNA: TGCAGTGCTAGTAAGGTGGACAGGGCCACTGAAGCTTTCTTT.

This clonotype was seen a few times. The V gene is TRBV7-2, the J gene TRBJ2-7; 7 bases match TRBD2. The CDR3 runs to 14 residues. The ends lost 0 bases at V and 5 bases at J; junction bases unmatched: 4. Germline CDR1 SGHTA, CDR2 FQGNSA. The DNA of the CDR3 is TGTGCCAGCAGCTTAGCGGGAGGGCGCCACGAGCAGTACTTC. Translation gives CASSLAGGRHEQYF. Full variable domain (outside the CDR3, taken from reference TRBV7-2 and TRBJ2-7): GAGVSQSPSNKVTEKGKDVELRCDPISGHTALYWYRQSLGQGLEFLIYFQGNSAPDKSGLPSDRFSAERTGGSVSTLTIQRTQQEDSAVYLCASSLAGGRHEQYFGPGTRLTVT.

This sequence joins TRBV29-1 and TRBJ2-7; 10 bases are shared with TRBD2. The germline CDR1 and CDR2 sequences are SQVTM and ANQGSEA. CDR3 length: 12 residues. The V and J ends lost 5 bases and 6 bases, in that order; junction bases with no gene match: 4. Written as DNA, the CDR3 is TGCAGCGTTACATTAGCGGGAGGCGAGCAGTACTTC. As protein: CSVTLAGGEQYF.

This clonotype showed up just a few times. The chain combines TRBV10-3 with TRBJ1-5; maybe TRBD1 (5 bases). The germline V and J ends were trimmed by 0 bases and 3 bases, with 15 bases remaining between them. This CDR3 contains 17 residues. CDR1 is ENHRY, CDR2 SYGVKD, per germline. The CDR3 DNA reads as TGTGCCATCAGTGAGTCCCGGGGGAATGGGAACAATCAGCCCCAGCATTTT. Its translation is CAISESRGNGNNQPQHF.

The table lists this clonotype with a few counts. This chain joins TRBV7-2 and TRBJ2-2; D unclear. The CDR3 totals 14 residues. The germline gives CDR1 SGHTA, CDR2 FQGNSA. Trimming took off 5 bases at V and 1 base at J, with 8 bases between the two ends. Here the CDR3 DNA reads TGTGCCAGCAGCGCGGACCTGAACACCGGGGAGCTGTTTTTT. Its protein is CASSADLNTGELFF.

This clonotype was counted many times. The CDR3 region is CSGGGGYGYTF. The CDR3 nucleotides read TGCAGCGGAGGGGGCGGCTATGGCTACACCTTC. The chain recombines TRBV20-1 with TRBJ1-2; 7 positions match TRBD1. The CDR3 length is 11 residues. Germline loops: CDR1 DFQATT, CDR2 SNEGSKA (reference sequence).

The chain's CDR3 is CSARAYLQYQETQYF. CDR3 nucleotides: TGCAGTGCTAGAGCGTATCTCCAGTACCAAGAGACCCAGTACTTC. The chain links TRBV20-1 to TRBJ2-5, with D hard to call. There are 15 residues in the CDR3. V was trimmed by 1 base and J by 0 bases, leaving 12 bases between them. Germline CDR1 and CDR2: DFQATT and SNEGSKA (reference sequence).

This clonotype appeared many times. The rearrangement joins TRBV7-2 to TRBJ2-3; D uncertain. Per germline, CDR1 SGHTA and CDR2 FQGNSA. Trimming took off 4 bases at V and 5 bases at J, with 7 bases between the two ends. This CDR3 contains 12 residues. CDR3 nucleotides: TGTGCCAGCAGCTCACTAAAAGATACGCAGTATTTT. Protein product: CASSSLKDTQYF.

J is TRBJ2-5 and V is TRBV7-3, with a possible D match to TRBD2 (6 bases). The V end lost 2 bases, the J end lost 5 bases, and 15 bases lay between the germline ends. The CDR3 length is 15 residues. Germline CDR1 reads SGHTA; CDR2 reads FQGTGA. The CDR3 region is CASSLLGGGLETQYF. CDR3 sequence (DNA): TGTGCCAGCAGCTTACTTGGTGGGGGACTGGAGACCCAGTACTTC.

The rearrangement joins TRBV12-3 or TRBV12-4 to TRBJ2-7; TRBD1 might be the D (5 bases). V was shortened by 5 bases and J by 1 base, with 6 bases between the two germline ends. This CDR3 region has 12 residues. This CDR3 is CASSRQSYEQYF. CDR3 nucleotides: TGTGCCAGCAGTCGACAGTCCTACGAGCAGTACTTC.